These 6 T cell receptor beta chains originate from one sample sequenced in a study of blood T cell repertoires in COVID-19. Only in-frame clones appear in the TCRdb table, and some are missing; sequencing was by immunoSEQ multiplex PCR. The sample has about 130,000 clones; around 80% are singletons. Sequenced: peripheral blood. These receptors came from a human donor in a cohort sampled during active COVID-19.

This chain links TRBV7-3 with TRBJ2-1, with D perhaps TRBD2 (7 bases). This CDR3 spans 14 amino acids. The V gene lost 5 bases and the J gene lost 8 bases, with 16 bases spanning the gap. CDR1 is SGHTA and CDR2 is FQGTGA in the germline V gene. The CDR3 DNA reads TGTGCCAGCAGCGCCCTGGGGGGGCACGATGAGCAGTTCTTC. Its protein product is CASSALGGHDEQFF.

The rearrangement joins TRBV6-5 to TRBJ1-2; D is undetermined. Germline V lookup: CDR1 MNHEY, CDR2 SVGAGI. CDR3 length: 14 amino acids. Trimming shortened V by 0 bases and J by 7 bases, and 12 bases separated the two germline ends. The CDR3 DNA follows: TGTGCCAGCAGTTACTCGATGCAGATTGGTGGCTACACCTTC. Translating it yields CASSYSMQIGGYTF.

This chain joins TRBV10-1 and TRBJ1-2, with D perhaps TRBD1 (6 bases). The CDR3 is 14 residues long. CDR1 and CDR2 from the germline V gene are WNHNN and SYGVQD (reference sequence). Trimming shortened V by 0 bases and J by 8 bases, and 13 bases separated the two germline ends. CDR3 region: CASSESTRGGGYTF. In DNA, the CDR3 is TGCGCCAGCAGTGAGTCGACTCGGGGGGGCGGCTACACCTTC.

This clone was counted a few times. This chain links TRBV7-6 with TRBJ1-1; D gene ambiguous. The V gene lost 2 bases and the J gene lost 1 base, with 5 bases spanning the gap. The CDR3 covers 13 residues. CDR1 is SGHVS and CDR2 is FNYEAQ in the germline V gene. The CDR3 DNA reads TGTGCCAGCAGCTTACGAGGGAACACTGAAGCTTTCTTT. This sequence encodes CASSLRGNTEAFF.

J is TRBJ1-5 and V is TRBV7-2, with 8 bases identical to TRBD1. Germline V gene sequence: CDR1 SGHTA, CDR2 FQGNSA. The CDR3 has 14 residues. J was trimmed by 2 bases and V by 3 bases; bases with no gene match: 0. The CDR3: CASSLGQGNQPQHF. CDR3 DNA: TGTGCCAGCAGCTTGGGACAGGGCAATCAGCCCCAGCATTTT.

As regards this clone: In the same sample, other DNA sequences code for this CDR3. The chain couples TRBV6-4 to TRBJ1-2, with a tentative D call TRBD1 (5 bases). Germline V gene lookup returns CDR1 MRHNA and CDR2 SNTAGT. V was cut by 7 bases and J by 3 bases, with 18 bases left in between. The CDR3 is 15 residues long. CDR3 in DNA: TGTGCCAGCACTCCCTTCCAGGGAGGAGACTATGGCTACACCTTC. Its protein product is CASTPFQGGDYGYTF.